This TCR beta chain was captured by sequencing in a study of T-cell reconstitution after alpha-beta-depleted transplantation in children. Study observations and caveats: Approximately two months post-transplant, alpha-beta T cells reportedly originated from several hundred expanded graft clones. After transplant, high TCRbeta diversity at day 60 in some patients arose from surviving recipient T cells and thymic progenitors. Counts and diversity of T cells one year after transplant came mostly from newly produced T cells.

It was with unique molecular identifiers that the TCRbeta library was prepared. TCRdb re-called the PCR reads through MiXCR, storing one row per CDR3 protein. The sample contains 440,000 or so distinct CDR3 sequences, around two fifths of which appear only once. Turning to this clonotype: Its antigen is unknown.

Sequences were derived from PBMCs, sampled before TCRalphabeta/CD19-depleted stem cell transplant. The receptor's source is a girl aged 2 to 9 with aplastic anemia, due to receive a stem cell transplant.

CDR3 nucleotides: TGTGCCAGCAGTTTAGGGGAGCCAACCGGGGAGCTGTTTTTT. As protein: CASSLGEPTGELFF. The chain employs TRBV27 and TRBJ2-2; D perhaps matches TRBD2 (5 bases). CDR3 length: 14 amino acids. Looked up from germline, CDR1 is MNHEY and CDR2 is SMNVEV (reference sequence). V dropped 2 bases and J dropped 5 bases, with 9 bases sitting between them.